These 14 T cell receptor beta chains came from one sample sequenced in a study of T-cell reconstitution after alpha-beta-depleted transplantation in children (dated by TCRdb to 2016 to 2018). Receptor libraries were prepared by PCR. TCRdb shows the sequencer as Illumina HiSeq 2500. TCR libraries were prepared with molecular barcoding, using unique molecular identifiers to normalize TCRbeta repertoire quantification. TCRdb reprocessing: public reads trimmed at Q25 with fastp, clones called with MiXCR, in-frame beta chains kept. Rows with a matching CDR3 protein are joined into one entry that keeps the most common DNA and genes. This sample has a few hundred thousand distinct CDR3 sequences in its table, and under 15% of those were observed once. The ten most abundant clones make up around 2.2% of the sample. The sample's treatment or condition, from its label and the paper: allogeneic hematopoietic cell transplantation with graft depleted of TCRalphabeta T cells and CD19 B cells.

This specimen was PBMCs, mostly from graft donor cells, taken 360 days after TCRalphabeta/CD19-depleted stem cell transplant. The receptors were gathered from a male patient younger than 18 who had a stem cell transplant for acute myeloid leukemia, so the T cells may come from the graft donor.

This clonotype was recorded a few times. The chain carries TRBV7-6 and TRBJ2-2; no clear D gene. V was pared by 5 bases and J by 5 bases, with 12 bases between. The V gene's germline CDR1 is SGHVS and CDR2 FNYEAQ. The CDR3 loop spans 14 amino acids. In DNA, the CDR3 is TGTGCCAGCAGCCTCAAGGGAACGACCGGGGAGCTGTTTTTT. It yields the protein CASSLKGTTGELFF.

This clonotype was detected ten times or more. The genes are TRBV20-1 and TRBJ2-1, with 7 bases lining up with TRBD1. The CDR3 is 14 amino acids. Unmatched junction bases numbered 16, after V lost 3 bases and J lost 14 bases. Germline V gives CDR1 DFQATT, CDR2 SNEGSKA (reference sequence). CDR3 coding DNA: TGCAGTGCTAGCGACCCCCTCACCGGGACAGAGGAGTTCTTC. It specifies CSASDPLTGTEEFF.

This clonotype was seen repeatedly, ten times or more. The genes are TRBV29-1 and TRBJ1-2; no clear D. V lost 5 bases to trimming and J lost 5 bases, with 6 bases between them. CDR3 length: 10 amino acids. CDR1 is SQVTM, CDR2 ANQGSEA, per germline. CDR3 protein: CSVHPYGYTF. DNA of the CDR3: TGCAGCGTTCATCCATATGGCTACACCTTC.

As concerns this clonotype: The junction differs from germline at one of its ends, possibly a read error. The CDR3 here is CASSFGPNGQSNTGELFF. DNA of the CDR3: TGTGCTAGCAGCTTTGGACCAAATGGACAGTCGAACACCGGGGAGCTGTTTTTT. This rearrangement joins TRBV7-7 to TRBJ2-2; a weak D match, TRBD1 (6 bases). CDR1 and CDR2 (germline): SSHAT, FNYEAQ (reference sequence). This CDR3 has 18 residues.

This clonotype has just a few counts. CDR3 residues: CSVQQGVGEAFF. DNA for the CDR3: TGCAGCGTGCAACAGGGGGTCGGTGAAGCTTTCTTT. The chain recombines TRBV29-1 with TRBJ1-1; 8 bases line up with TRBD1. The CDR3 is 12 residues long. Germline V gives CDR1 SQVTM, CDR2 ANQGSEA. V lost 6 bases, J lost 7 bases, and 7 bases stayed unmatched.

The genes are TRBV2 and TRBJ2-5; 9 bases map to TRBD2. Per germline, CDR1 SNHLY and CDR2 FYNNEI. V shed 8 bases and J 1 base; nucleotides not matched to a gene: 5. The CDR3 consists of 14 residues. The CDR3 here is CASSYSGSQETQYF. CDR3 nucleotide sequence: TGTGCCAGCTCATATAGCGGGAGCCAAGAGACCCAGTACTTC.

This clonotype was counted a few times. V and J are TRBV12-3 or TRBV12-4 and TRBJ2-1; no clear D gene. V was pared by 0 bases and J by 12 bases, with 9 bases between. The CDR3 spans 12 residues. This CDR3 is CASSLAGSWQFF. In DNA form, the CDR3 reads TGTGCCAGCAGTTTAGCGGGTTCGTGGCAGTTCTTC.

This chain connects TRBV4-2 to TRBJ2-1; D gene ambiguous. CDR1 LGHNA and CDR2 YNFKEQ come from the germline V gene. This CDR3 has 12 residues. V lost 3 bases and J lost 8, with 8 bases in between. The CDR3 loop reads CASSQMGYEQFF. CDR3 DNA sequence: TGTGCCAGCAGCCAGATGGGATATGAGCAGTTCTTC.

This clonotype came up a few times. The chain has TRBV4-3 and TRBJ2-1; TRBD1 is a possible D gene (5 bases). V was trimmed by 0 bases and J by 0 bases, leaving 12 bases between them. CDR1 is LGHNA and CDR2 is YSLEER in the germline V gene. The CDR3 is 17 amino acids. CDR3 DNA: TGCGCCAGCAGCCAAGATGGGGCTAGGAGCTCCTACAATGAGCAGTTCTTC. Its translation: CASSQDGARSSYNEQFF.

In this sample, this clonotype turned up a few times. The chain is built from TRBV20-1 and TRBJ2-5; TRBD1 agrees at 9 bases. The germline V gene encodes CDR1 DFQATT and CDR2 SNEGSKA (reference sequence). V shed 5 bases and J 5 bases; nucleotides not matched to a gene: 9. The CDR3 spans 14 residues. This CDR3 is CSASKTGGTETQYF. The CDR3 bases are TGCAGTGCTTCAAAGACAGGGGGGACGGAGACCCAGTACTTC.

The chain couples TRBV29-1 to TRBJ2-7; 7 positions match TRBD1. This CDR3 has 12 residues. V trimming: 6 bases; J trimming: 5 bases; junction bases outside the gene matches: 7. CDR1 and CDR2 (germline): SQVTM, ANQGSEA. CDR3 loop: CSVRRQGDEQYF. CDR3 sequence (DNA): TGCAGCGTCCGAAGACAGGGAGACGAGCAGTACTTC.

The gene calls are TRBV28 and TRBJ2-7; 12 bases fit TRBD2. Germline loops: CDR1 MDHEN, CDR2 SYDVKM. The V gene end was trimmed by 3 bases and the J gene end by 2 bases; junction bases not matched to a gene: 8. The CDR3 length is 17 residues. CDR3 coding DNA: TGTGCCAGCAGTTTCCCAGGACTAGCGGGGATAGCCTACGAGCAGTACTTC. Translated, it gives CASSFPGLAGIAYEQYF.

In its sample, this clonotype was seen many times. The chain is built from TRBV28 and TRBJ2-1; a possible D gene is TRBD2 (5 bases). The CDR3 has 16 residues. Germline loops: CDR1 MDHEN, CDR2 SYDVKM. V dropped 6 bases and J dropped 3 bases, with 18 bases sitting between them. CDR3 sequence (DNA): TGTGCCAGCAGCCCAACCCACGACGGGAACTACAATGAGCAGTTCTTC. Encoded protein: CASSPTHDGNYNEQFF.

A few counts support this clonotype. This chain links TRBV21-1 with TRBJ2-7; TRBD2 is the table's D call and was not checked against the DNA. TRBV21-1 is assigned pseudogene status. CDR3 length: 14 amino acids. CDR3 bases: TGTGCCAGCAGCAAGAAAGGGCCGAACGGCGAGCAGTACTTC. It is translated as CASSKKGPNGEQYF.